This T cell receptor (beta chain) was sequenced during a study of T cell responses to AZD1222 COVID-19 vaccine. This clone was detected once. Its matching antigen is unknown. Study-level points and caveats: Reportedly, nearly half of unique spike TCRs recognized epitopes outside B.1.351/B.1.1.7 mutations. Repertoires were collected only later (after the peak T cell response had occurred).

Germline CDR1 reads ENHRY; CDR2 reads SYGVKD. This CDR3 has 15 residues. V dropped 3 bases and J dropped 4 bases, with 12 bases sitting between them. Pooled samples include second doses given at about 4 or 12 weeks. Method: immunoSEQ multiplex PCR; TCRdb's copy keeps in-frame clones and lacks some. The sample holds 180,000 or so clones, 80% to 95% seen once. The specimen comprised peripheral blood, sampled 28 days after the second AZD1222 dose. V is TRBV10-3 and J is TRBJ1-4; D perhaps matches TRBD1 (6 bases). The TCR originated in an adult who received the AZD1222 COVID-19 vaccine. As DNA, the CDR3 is TGTGCCATCAGTGACAGGGGTCAAAGTAATGAAAAACTGTTTTTT. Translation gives CAISDRGQSNEKLFF.